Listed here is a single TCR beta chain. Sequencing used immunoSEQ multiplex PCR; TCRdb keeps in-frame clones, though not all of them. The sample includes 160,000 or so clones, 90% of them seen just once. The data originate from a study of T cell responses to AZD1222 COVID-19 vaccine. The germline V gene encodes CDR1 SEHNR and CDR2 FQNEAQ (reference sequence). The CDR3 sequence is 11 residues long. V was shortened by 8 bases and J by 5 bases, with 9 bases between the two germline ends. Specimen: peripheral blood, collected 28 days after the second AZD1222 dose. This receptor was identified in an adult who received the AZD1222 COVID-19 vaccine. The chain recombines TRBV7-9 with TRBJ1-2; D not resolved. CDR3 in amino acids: CASGRGYGYTF. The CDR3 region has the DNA TGTGCCAGCGGTAGAGGATATGGCTACACCTTC. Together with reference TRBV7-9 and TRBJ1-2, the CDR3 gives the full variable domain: DTGVSQNPRHKITKRGQNVTFRCDPISEHNRLYWYRQTLGQGPEFLTYFQNEAQLEKSRLLSDRFSAERPKGSFSTLEIQRTEQGDSAMYLCASGRGYGYTFGSGTRLTVV.